The rows below give T cell receptor beta chains drawn from one sample of a study of human T cells and chemical hapten exposure. TCRdb reanalysed the 5' RACE reads using MiXCR and keeps one entry per CDR3 protein. The profile covers around 140,000 distinct CDR3 sequences, with around 4.4% appearing a single time and roughly 1.4% taken by the ten largest. These receptors originate from a female donor in good health. CDR3s include the opening cysteine and the closing phenylalanine or tryptophan. D genes are given only for firm matches. Rows give clone size only sometimes, using once, few, many, or a class for an expanded clone.

>TRBD2|TRBJ2-7|few|TRBV6-8
CASSYTGTSGAVAYEQYF
TGTGCCAGCAGTTACACGGGGACTAGCGGGGCGGTCGCCTACGAGCAGTACTTC
>NA|TRBJ2-1|many|TRBV4-2
CASSQVTRTEQFF
TGTGCCAGCAGCCAAGTTACTAGGACCGAGCAGTTCTTC
>NA|TRBJ1-1|many|TRBV2
CASLKAEDTEAFF
TGTGCCAGCTTAAAGGCTGAGGACACTGAAGCTTTCTTT
>NA|TRBJ1-1|many|TRBV20-1
CSASRESRENTEAFF
TGCAGTGCTAGTAGGGAGAGTCGGGAGAACACTGAAGCTTTCTTT
>TRBD1|TRBJ2-7|NA|TRBV2
CDSRDSYEQYF
TGTGACAGCAGGGACAGCTACGAGCAGTACTTC
>TRBD1|TRBJ2-7|many|TRBV12-3/TRBV12-4
CASRDTGGLSYEQYF
TGTGCCAGCAGAGACACAGGGGGTCTCTCCTACGAGCAGTACTTC
>NA|TRBJ1-2|many|TRBV5-1
CASRTSAPYGYTF
TGCGCCAGCAGAACCTCGGCTCCCTATGGCTACACCTTC
>TRBD1|TRBJ1-1|NA|TRBV5-1
CASSFGQGPEAFF
TGCGCCAGCAGCTTCGGACAGGGCCCCGAAGCTTTCTTT
>NA|TRBJ2-5|many|TRBV6-2/TRBV6-3
CASLREIRETQYF
TGTGCCAGCCTCAGGGAGATTCGAGAGACCCAGTACTTC
>TRBD2|TRBJ2-7|few|TRBV20-1
CSAATSGGRYEQYF
TGCAGTGCCGCAACTAGCGGGGGGAGGTACGAGCAGTACTTC
>NA|TRBJ2-1|many|TRBV5-6
CASSLVGNPYNEQFF
TGTGCCAGCAGCTTGGTTGGGAATCCCTACAATGAGCAGTTCTTC
>TRBD2|TRBJ2-3|many|TRBV12-3/TRBV12-4
CASSPRLAGGDTQYF
TGTGCCAGCAGTCCTCGGCTAGCGGGGGGTGATACGCAGTATTTT
>NA|TRBJ1-2|many|TRBV11-2
CASSLKANYGYTF
TGTGCCAGCAGCTTAAAGGCTAACTATGGCTACACCTTC
>NA|TRBJ1-6|many|TRBV12-3/TRBV12-4
CASSLGQRTIPLHF
TGTGCCAGCAGCCTGGGGCAGCGGACGATTCCCCTCCACTTT
>TRBD1|TRBJ2-2|many|TRBV4-1
CASSRPGQGNTGELFF
TGCGCCAGCAGCCGGCCGGGACAGGGGAACACCGGGGAGCTGTTTTTT
>TRBD1|TRBJ1-1|many|TRBV2
CASSITGGRGTEAFF
TGTGCCAGCAGTATAACAGGGGGCAGGGGGACTGAAGCTTTCTTT
>NA|TRBJ1-4|many|TRBV12-3/TRBV12-4
CASSLGGEKLFF
TGTGCCAGCAGTTTAGGGGGGGAAAAACTGTTTTTT
>NA|TRBJ1-6|few|TRBV2
CASTLQGVDNSPLHF
TGTGCCAGCACCTTACAGGGAGTAGATAATTCACCCCTCCACTTT
>NA|TRBJ2-7|many|TRBV3-1
CASSHERGYEQYF
TGTGCCAGCAGCCACGAACGAGGATACGAGCAGTACTTC
>NA|TRBJ2-2|many|TRBV4-1
CASSQDGLLGRPSDVGELFF
TGCGCCAGCAGCCAAGATGGTTTACTAGGGCGACCAAGCGACGTTGGGGAGCTGTTTTTT
>TRBD1|TRBJ2-7|many|TRBV5-4
CASRPVTTGDEQYF
TGTGCCAGCAGGCCAGTCACGACAGGGGACGAGCAGTACTTC
>NA|TRBJ1-6|NA|TRBV11-2
CASSLDPGRACNSPLHF
TGTGCCAGCAGCTTAGATCCTGGCAGGGCGTGTAATTCACCCCTCCACTTT
>NA|TRBJ1-5|many|TRBV28
CASSREMASYSNQPQHF
TGTGCCAGCAGCCGCGAAATGGCCAGCTATAGCAATCAGCCCCAGCATTTT
>NA|TRBJ1-1|many|TRBV20-1
CSASPSGTHMNTEAFF
TGCAGTGCTAGTCCCTCAGGGACCCACATGAACACTGAAGCTTTCTTT
>TRBD1|TRBJ2-4|many|TRBV15
CATSRRQGENIQYF
TGTGCCACCAGCAGGAGACAGGGGGAAAACATTCAGTACTTC
>TRBD1|TRBJ1-5|many|TRBV10-3
CAIRGQGGSNQPQHF
TGTGCCATCAGGGGACAGGGGGGGAGCAATCAGCCCCAGCATTTT
>NA|TRBJ1-1|many|TRBV28
CASSFGRPTEAFF
TGTGCCAGCAGTTTTGGGCGGCCCACTGAAGCTTTCTTT
>NA|TRBJ2-7|few|TRBV6-1
CASSYEGGRSSYEQYF
TGTGCCAGCAGTTACGAAGGGGGACGGAGCTCCTACGAGCAGTACTTC
>TRBD1|TRBJ1-1|few|TRBV12-3/TRBV12-4
CASNIYAGGRTEAFF
TGTGCCAGCAATATCTACGCAGGGGGCAGGACTGAAGCTTTCTTT
>NA|TRBJ2-1|many|TRBV7-2
CASSLLNFGNEQFF
TGTGCCAGCAGCTTACTTAACTTCGGGAATGAGCAGTTCTTC
>TRBD2|TRBJ2-7|many|TRBV27
CASQEGTSSLYEQYF
TGTGCCAGCCAGGAAGGGACTAGCAGCCTCTACGAGCAGTACTTC
>TRBD1|TRBJ1-2|many|TRBV11-2
CASSSWDSEDNYGYTF
TGTGCCAGCAGCTCCTGGGACAGTGAAGATAACTATGGCTACACCTTC
>NA|TRBJ2-5|many|TRBV18
CASSPPGPRVETQYF
TGTGCCAGCTCACCACCGGGGCCAAGAGTAGAGACCCAGTACTTC
>NA|TRBJ2-3|many|TRBV14
CASSQPRLGEDTQYF
TGTGCCAGCAGCCAACCCCGGTTGGGTGAAGATACGCAGTATTTT
>NA|TRBJ1-2|many|TRBV7-2
CASSPTDGYTF
TGTGCCAGCAGCCCGACAGATGGCTACACCTTC